The next 15 T cell receptor beta chains were all read from a single sample in a study of T cells in Graves' hyperthyroidism and ophthalmopathy. Amplification of TCR beta CDR3 regions used RNA as the template. Carried out on the TCR CDR3, a first-round RT-PCR used the HTBI primer set. TCRdb ran MiXCR on the multiplex PCR reads and lists one entry per CDR3 protein. Altogether 350,000 or so distinct CDR3 sequences are present, over 15% being singletons, with the ten largest covering less than 20%. Specimen: blood. The receptors come from a middle-aged woman with Graves' ophthalmopathy.

This clonotype was seen ten or more times. V is TRBV5-6 and J is TRBJ2-2, with 14 bases matching TRBD2. The J segment lost 5 bases and the V segment lost 4 bases, leaving 4 bases of the junction unmatched. The CDR3 is 16 amino acids. The germline V gene encodes CDR1 SGHDT and CDR2 YYEEEE. CDR3 protein: CASSRGLAGETGELFF. The CDR3 DNA is TGTGCCAGCAGCAGGGGACTAGCGGGAGAGACCGGGGAGCTGTTTTTT.

This clonotype was recorded at least ten times. J is TRBJ2-7 and V is TRBV5-5, with a possible D match to TRBD2 (6 bases). The CDR3 has 13 residues. Per the germline V gene, CDR1 is SGHKS and CDR2 is YYEKEE (reference sequence). The V and J ends lost 2 bases and 4 bases respectively, with 10 bases between them. In DNA, the CDR3 is TGTGCCAGCAGCTTAATGGCGGGATACGAGCAGTACTTC. This translates into CASSLMAGYEQYF.

This clonotype was seen many times. This chain joins TRBV12-3 or TRBV12-4 and TRBJ1-5; D is unresolved. V lost 2 bases, J lost 3 bases, and 5 bases lay in between. The CDR3 runs to 13 residues. This CDR3 reads CASSLRHNQPQHF. As DNA, the CDR3 is TGTGCCAGCAGTTTACGCCACAATCAGCCCCAGCATTTT.

The chain couples TRBV5-1 to TRBJ2-5; D remains ambiguous. The CDR3 extends over 13 amino acids. Germline-derived CDR1 and CDR2 are SGHRS and YFSETQ. The V end was cut by 2 bases, the J end by 1 base, with 6 bases between. This CDR3 reads CASSFDPQETQYF. Here the CDR3 DNA reads TGCGCCAGCAGCTTTGACCCCCAAGAGACCCAGTACTTC.

This clonotype was detected many times. The chain is built from TRBV28 and TRBJ2-7, with 9 bases fitting TRBD1. Germline loops: CDR1 MDHEN, CDR2 SYDVKM. J gave up 7 bases and V 10 bases, and 14 bases lay outside the gene matches. There are 14 residues in the CDR3. The CDR3 coding sequence is TGTGCCACTACGATCGGGACAGGGTCTTGGGAGCAGTACTTC. Translated, it gives CATTIGTGSWEQYF.

Many counts were recorded for this clonotype. The chain uses TRBV28 and TRBJ2-7; a possible D gene is TRBD2 (5 bases). Trimming cost V 6 bases and J 3 bases, with 12 bases left between them. The length of the CDR3 is 13 residues. Germline V gene data show CDR1 as MDHEN and CDR2 as SYDVKM. CDR3 in amino acids: CASRVGTSYEQYF. For the CDR3, the DNA is TGTGCCAGCAGGGTAGGTACTAGCTACGAGCAGTACTTC.

In its sample, this clonotype was seen many times. The chain has TRBV15 and TRBJ2-7; 7 nucleotides agree with TRBD1. CDR1 is LNHNV and CDR2 is YYDKDF in the germline V gene (reference sequence). This CDR3 spans 14 amino acids. V was clipped by 5 bases and J by 2 bases; unmatched bases: 6. This CDR3 is CATSPFQGAYEQYF. The CDR3 nucleotides read TGTGCCACCAGCCCATTTCAGGGGGCCTACGAGCAGTACTTC.

This clonotype appeared many times. The chain uses TRBV6-1 and TRBJ2-3; no firm D call. The germline gives CDR1 MNHNS, CDR2 SASEGT. Trimming pared 4 bases from V and 8 bases from J, leaving 10 bases between. The CDR3 totals 12 residues. Here the CDR3 DNA reads TGTGCCAGCAGTGGCGGTCCCGTTACGCAGTATTTT. Its protein product is CASSGGPVTQYF.

This clonotype was found a few times. Being one base from a much bigger clone, this may be a read error. This chain uses TRBV6-1 with TRBJ2-7; no firm D call. This CDR3 is built from 14 residues. Germline V gene data show CDR1 as MNHNS and CDR2 as SASEGT. For the CDR3, the DNA is TGTGCCAGCAGCCTCCCCCTCGGGTCCTACCAGCAGTGCTTC. Translated, it gives CASSLPLGSYQQCF.

This clonotype was seen at least ten times. V gene TRBV6-2 or TRBV6-3 combines with J gene TRBJ2-5; no firm D call. The CDR3 loop spans 12 amino acids. V was cut by 5 bases and J by 7 bases, with 11 bases left in between. The V gene's germline CDR1 is MNHEY and CDR2 SVGEGT. CDR3 nucleotide sequence: TGTGCCAGCAGTATTGGCCGGAGGACCCAGTACTTC. This gives the protein CASSIGRRTQYF.

This clonotype was detected ten times or more. V is TRBV6-2 or TRBV6-3 and J is TRBJ2-5; 10 positions match TRBD2. Germline V gene sequence: CDR1 MNHEY, CDR2 SVGEGT. V gave up 4 bases and J gave up 2 bases; unmatched junction bases: 4. The CDR3 sequence is 15 residues long. The chain's CDR3 is CASSFRLAGQETQYF. Here the CDR3 DNA reads TGTGCCAGCAGTTTCAGACTAGCGGGTCAAGAGACCCAGTACTTC.

Ten or more counts support this clonotype. A much more abundant neighbour one base away suggests this may be a read error. This chain links TRBV12-5 with TRBJ2-7; TRBD1 matches 8 bases. V was pared by 0 bases and J by 0 bases, with 7 bases of the junction left unmatched. This CDR3 contains 17 residues. Germline CDR1 LGHNT, CDR2 FRNRAP. The CDR3 nucleotides read TGTGCTAGTGGTTTGGTACTAGACAGGGGTAACTCCTACGAGCAGTACTTC. Protein: CASGLVLDRGNSYEQYF.

The CDR3 region is CASSYSAGWEGYTF. The CDR3 DNA follows: TGTGCCAGCAGTTACTCGGCAGGTTGGGAAGGCTACACCTTC. The gene calls are TRBV6-5 and TRBJ1-2; no clear D gene. The CDR3 consists of 14 residues. From germline, CDR1 is MNHEY and CDR2 SVGAGI. The V and J ends lost 0 bases and 8 bases respectively, with 13 bases between them.

This clonotype appeared many times. This chain joins TRBV6-2 or TRBV6-3 and TRBJ1-5; a possible D gene is TRBD1 (6 bases). V lost 6 bases and J 0 bases, leaving 15 bases between the germline ends. CDR3 length: 16 amino acids. Germline assignment: CDR1 MNHEY and CDR2 SVGEGT. The CDR3 sequence: CASSNRDTLSNQPQHF. CDR3 sequence (DNA): TGTGCCAGCAGCAATCGGGACACCCTTAGCAATCAGCCCCAGCATTTT.

This clonotype was recorded at least ten times. This chain uses TRBV20-1 with TRBJ2-2, with TRBD2 identical over 7 bases. The germline CDR1 and CDR2 sequences are DFQATT and SNEGSKA (reference sequence). After removal of 3 bases from V and 3 bases from J, the junction contained 4 bases not matched to a gene. The CDR3 totals 14 residues. The CDR3, as DNA: TGCAGTGCTAGCGGCGGGAGTTACACCGGGGAGCTGTTTTTT. It is translated as CSASGGSYTGELFF.